Following are 20 T cell receptor beta chains from one sample sequenced in a study of identical twins. One entry per CDR3 protein results from TCRdb running MiXCR on the 5' RACE reads. The data show nearly 650,000 distinct CDR3 sequences, roughly 7.2% seen once. The same sample was also studied in work on yellow fever vaccine responses in identical twins.

The source material was PBMCs. The receptors originated from a woman between 18 and 29 years old in good health.

This clonotype was picked up a small number of times. This chain uses TRBV7-9 with TRBJ2-7; D may be TRBD2 (6 bases). The CDR3 runs to 15 residues. From germline, CDR1 is SEHNR and CDR2 FQNEAQ (reference sequence). Trimming took 4 bases from V and 6 from J, leaving 19 bases between them. CDR3 amino acids: CASSSGRDSWSEQYV. CDR3 nucleotide sequence: TGTGCCAGCAGCTCGGGACGGGACTCTTGGTCCGAGCAGTACGTC.

The genes are TRBV20-1 and TRBJ2-2, with a possible D match to TRBD1 (6 bases). The V gene lost 3 bases and the J gene lost 3 bases, with 14 bases spanning the gap. Germline V CDR1 and CDR2: DFQATT, SNEGSKA (reference sequence). The length of the CDR3 is 15 residues. The CDR3 loop reads CSARVGGSDTGELFF. The CDR3 nucleotides are TGCAGTGCTAGGGTTGGGGGCTCAGACACCGGGGAGCTGTTTTTT.

V and J are TRBV4-1 and TRBJ2-7; the D is unclear. The germline CDR1 and CDR2 sequences are MGHRA and YSYEKL. Trimming removed 1 base at V and 3 bases at J, with 13 bases between. The CDR3 has 15 amino acids. This CDR3 is CASSQGPSRHYEQYV. Here the CDR3 DNA reads TGCGCCAGCAGCCAAGGCCCCAGTAGACACTACGAGCAGTACGTC.

A few counts support this clonotype. The J gene is TRBJ2-4, the V gene TRBV19; D unresolved. The CDR3 totals 15 residues. The V and J ends lost 5 bases and 2 bases respectively, with 13 bases between them. CDR1 and CDR2 from the germline V gene are LNHDA and SQIVND (reference sequence). In DNA, the CDR3 is TGTGCCAGTAGTGGGATAGGGAAGACCAAAAACATTCAGTACTTC. Its protein is CASSGIGKTKNIQYF. The whole variable domain, remainder taken from reference TRBV19 and TRBJ2-4, is DGGITQSPKYLFRKEGQNVTLSCEQNLNHDAMYWYRQDPGQGLRLIYYSQIVNDFQKGDIAEGYSVSREKKESFPLTVTSAQKNPTAFYLCASSGIGKTKNIQYFGAGTRLSVL.

This clonotype has just a few counts. This CDR3 is CASSIRGGTSGANVLTF. The CDR3 DNA sequence: TGTGCCAGCAGCATCAGGGGGGGGACCTCTGGGGCCAACGTCCTGACTTTC. V is TRBV5-5 and J is TRBJ2-6, with D perhaps being TRBD1 or TRBD2 (7 bases each). The CDR3 loop spans 17 amino acids. In germline, CDR1 is SGHKS, CDR2 YYEKEE (reference sequence). V was shortened by 4 bases and J by 0 bases, with 14 bases between the two germline ends.

This clonotype has a count of ten or more. The chain employs TRBV4-1 and TRBJ1-1; D not certain. The germline V and J ends were trimmed by 0 bases and 0 bases, with 5 bases remaining between them. Germline CDR1 and CDR2: MGHRA and YSYEKL. The CDR3 runs 14 residues. The CDR3 DNA is TGCGCCAGCAGCCAAGAGGGCCTGAACACTGAAGCTTTCTTT. It is translated as CASSQEGLNTEAFF.

This clonotype occurred a few times. The gene calls are TRBV28 and TRBJ2-6, with no clear D. The CDR3 is 15 amino acids. Per the germline V gene, CDR1 is MDHEN and CDR2 is SYDVKM. Trimming left V 6 bases short and J 0 bases short, with 9 bases between. CDR3 amino acids: CASRASSSGANVLTF. CDR3 coding DNA: TGTGCCAGCAGGGCCTCATCCTCTGGGGCCAACGTCCTGACTTTC.

This clonotype was seen only a few times. This chain connects TRBV28 to TRBJ2-1; D gene unclear. The CDR3 has 12 amino acids. The germline V gene has CDR1 MDHEN and CDR2 SYDVKM. Between the trimmed V and J ends, which lost 5 bases and 8 bases, there was a span of 10 bases. The CDR3: CASSVFPYEQFF. The CDR3 DNA reads as TGTGCCAGCAGTGTATTTCCCTATGAGCAGTTCTTC.

This sequence joins TRBV28 and TRBJ2-7, with 8 bases that match TRBD2. The V and J ends lost 7 bases and 0 bases, in that order; junction bases with no gene match: 5. Per the germline V gene, CDR1 is MDHEN and CDR2 is SYDVKM. This CDR3 spans 14 amino acids. CDR3 nucleotides: TGTGCCAGCATTTCGGGGGGGAGCTCCTACGAGCAGTACGTC. Translation: CASISGGSSYEQYV.

This clonotype occurred a few times. V is TRBV11-2 and J is TRBJ2-1, with 15 bases fitting TRBD2. The V gene's germline CDR1 is SGHAT and CDR2 FQNNGV. The CDR3 is made up of 15 amino acids. Trimming removed 5 bases from V and 8 bases from J; junction bases left unmatched: 4. This chain's CDR3 is CASSRWTSGGDEQFF. Here the CDR3 DNA reads TGTGCCAGCAGCCGGTGGACTAGCGGGGGGGATGAGCAGTTCTTC.

This clonotype was observed a few times. This chain links TRBV7-6 with TRBJ2-5; D is ambiguous. CDR1 and CDR2 (germline): SGHVS, FNYEAQ. V lost 1 base and J 7 bases, leaving 10 bases between the germline ends. This CDR3 is 13 amino acids long. This CDR3 reads CASSLGSEVTQYF. The CDR3 DNA sequence: TGTGCCAGCAGCTTAGGTTCAGAAGTGACCCAGTACTTC.

This clonotype was picked up a small number of times. The chain links TRBV20-1 to TRBJ2-3, with TRBD2 as a possible D gene (5 bases). V shed 0 bases and J shed 8 bases, with 18 bases lying between them. CDR1 and CDR2 (germline): DFQATT, SNEGSKA (reference sequence). The CDR3 covers 15 residues. CDR3 bases: TGCAGTGCTAGAGATAGGCTAGGGAAAGGAGGTACGCAGTATTTT. The encoded protein is CSARDRLGKGGTQYF.

Regarding this clonotype: Germline and junction disagree at one end, which may indicate a read error. The rearrangement links TRBV3-1 to TRBJ2-1; 12 nucleotides line up with TRBD2. The CDR3 covers 15 residues. Germline V gene sequence: CDR1 LGHDT, CDR2 YNNKEL (reference sequence). This CDR3 is CASTQATSGRNEQFF. CDR3 in DNA: TGTGCCAGCACCCAAGCGACTAGCGGGAGAAATGAGCAGTTCTTC.

This clonotype was detected ten times or more. The rearrangement joins TRBV24-1 to TRBJ1-2; 7 bases align to TRBD1. Germline V gene lookup returns CDR1 KGHDR and CDR2 SFDVKD. The CDR3 consists of 14 residues. V shed 3 bases and J 2 bases; nucleotides not matched to a gene: 2. CDR3 nucleotide sequence: TGTGCCACCAGTGATCGGGACAGAAACTATGGCTACACCTTC. Its protein product is CATSDRDRNYGYTF.

The chain recombines TRBV28 with TRBJ2-1, with 9 bases lining up with TRBD1. From germline, CDR1 is MDHEN and CDR2 SYDVKM. The CDR3 loop spans 15 amino acids. With V trimmed by 6 bases and J by 8 bases, 11 bases remained unmatched. CDR3 sequence reads: CASRPGQGRDDEQFF. In DNA form, the CDR3 reads TGTGCCAGCAGACCGGGACAGGGAAGAGACGATGAGCAGTTCTTC. Complete variable domain (other parts from reference TRBV28 and TRBJ2-1): DVKVTQSSRYLVKRTGEKVFLECVQDMDHENMFWYRQDPGLGLRLIYFSYDVKMKEKGDIPEGYSVSREKKERFSLILESASTNQTSMYLCASRPGQGRDDEQFFGPGTRLTVL.

This clonotype was recorded many times. The chain recombines TRBV6-1 with TRBJ1-6; 8 nucleotides line up with TRBD1. The V gene's germline CDR1 is MNHNS and CDR2 SASEGT. After removal of 6 bases from V and 9 bases from J, the junction contained 7 bases not matched to a gene. The CDR3 consists of 14 residues. The CDR3: CASRLTGGRSPLHF. The DNA of the CDR3 is TGTGCCAGCAGGCTAACAGGGGGTCGTTCACCCCTCCACTTT.

This clonotype was observed many times. This chain connects TRBV10-3 to TRBJ2-1; 7 bases map to TRBD1. The germline V gene has CDR1 ENHRY and CDR2 SYGVKD. V gave up 4 bases and J gave up 0 bases; unmatched junction bases: 9. The CDR3 has 17 amino acids. CDR3 in amino acids: CAISGASGGGSYNEQFF. The CDR3 DNA is TGTGCCATCAGTGGTGCATCAGGGGGTGGCTCCTACAATGAGCAGTTCTTC.

Only a few counts were recorded for this clonotype. The V call is TRBV25-1, the J call TRBJ2-5; 7 bases are a match to TRBD2. CDR3 length equals 15 residues. V lost 0 bases to trimming and J lost 3 bases; unmatched junction nucleotides: 4. Germline CDR1 and CDR2: MGHDK and SYGVNS. Here the CDR3 reads CASSEYWGGKETQYF. The CDR3 nucleotides read TGTGCCAGCAGTGAATATTGGGGGGGGAAAGAGACCCAGTACTTC.

The chain has TRBV12-3 or TRBV12-4 and TRBJ2-5; perhaps TRBD1 as D (5 bases). The CDR3 sequence is 15 residues long. Trimming removed 6 bases from V and 2 bases from J, with 16 bases in between. The CDR3 region is CASSRPGAGQETQYF. The CDR3 coding sequence is TGTGCCAGCAGCAGACCTGGGGCAGGGCAAGAGACCCAGTACTTC.

This clonotype was seen a few times. The chain combines TRBV3-1 with TRBJ1-4; unclear D gene. The CDR3 has 15 residues. Germline V gene sequence: CDR1 LGHDT, CDR2 YNNKEL (reference sequence). With 1 base removed from V and 6 bases from J, the gap between germline ends came to 12 bases. The CDR3 bases are TGTGCCAGCAGCCAAGCGTTGGCCAAAGATGAAAAACTGTTTTTT. Protein product: CASSQALAKDEKLFF.